A single sample gave rise to the 27 T cell receptor beta chains below, sequenced in a study of brain T cells in children with intractable seizures. TCRdb's table, derived via immunoSEQ multiplex PCR, lists solely in-frame clones and lacks some. The table lists about 80,000 clones, 90% to 95% of them singletons. The material sequenced was peripheral blood, taken at surgery. The receptors originated from a girl aged 2 to 10 with Rasmussen encephalitis and intractable seizures.

This chain connects TRBV2 to TRBJ1-5; perhaps TRBD1 as D (5 bases). The germline V and J ends were trimmed by 2 bases and 0 bases, with 8 bases remaining between them. Germline V gene lookup returns CDR1 SNHLY and CDR2 FYNNEI. This CDR3 contains 15 residues. CDR3 region: CASSEQGLSNQPQHF. The CDR3 DNA reads TGTGCCAGCAGTGAACAGGGCCTTAGCAATCAGCCCCAGCATTTT.

The genes are TRBV20-1 and TRBJ2-1; the D is unclear. Trimming stripped 3 bases from V and 1 base from J, with 10 bases between. CDR1 DFQATT and CDR2 SNEGSKA come from the germline V gene (reference sequence). CDR3 length: 14 amino acids. CDR3 protein: CSASKVTSYNEQFF. CDR3 nucleotide sequence: TGCAGTGCTAGTAAAGTTACGTCCTACAATGAGCAGTTCTTC.

The J gene is TRBJ2-1, the V gene TRBV29-1, with 7 bases lining up with TRBD2. Unmatched junction bases numbered 3, after V lost 6 bases and J lost 1 base. This CDR3 is built from 13 residues. The germline gives CDR1 SQVTM, CDR2 ANQGSEA. The CDR3, as DNA: TGCAGCGTAGCGGGAACTTCCTACAATGAGCAGTTCTTC. It is translated as CSVAGTSYNEQFF.

DNA of the CDR3: TGTGCCAGCAGCGCCGGACAGGGGAGGGAAAAACTGTTTTTT. Translated, it gives CASSAGQGREKLFF. V gene TRBV9 combines with J gene TRBJ1-4, with 9 bases identical to TRBD1. Trimming cost V 3 bases and J 8 bases; bases outside gene matches: 5. The length of the CDR3 is 14 residues. Looked up from germline, CDR1 is SGDLS and CDR2 is YYNGEE.

The rearrangement links TRBV5-1 to TRBJ1-5; D is ambiguous. The V and J ends lost 0 bases and 4 bases respectively, with 11 bases between them. This CDR3 comprises 15 residues. The germline CDR1 and CDR2 sequences are SGHRS and YFSETQ. The CDR3 here is CASSLGGLENQPQHF. In nucleotides, the CDR3 is TGCGCCAGCAGCTTGGGCGGACTTGAGAATCAGCCCCAGCATTTT.

The chain joins TRBV11-3 to TRBJ2-1, with 9 bases lining up with TRBD1. The CDR3 spans 15 residues. Germline values: CDR1 SGHNT, CDR2 YENEEA. V dropped 3 bases and J dropped 8; count of bases not matched to a gene: 8. Written as DNA, the CDR3 is TGTGCCAGCAGCTTCACACCGGGACAGGGATATGAGCAGTTCTTC. This sequence encodes CASSFTPGQGYEQFF.

V and J are TRBV7-9 and TRBJ2-5, with TRBD2 as a possible D gene (6 bases). The V end was cut by 5 bases, the J end by 3 bases, with 19 bases between. Per germline, CDR1 SEHNR and CDR2 FQNEAQ (reference sequence). The length of the CDR3 is 16 residues. CDR3 loop: CASSLLAGTKKETQYF. The CDR3 region has the DNA TGTGCCAGCAGCCTACTGGCGGGGACGAAAAAAGAGACCCAGTACTTC.

The rearrangement joins TRBV5-6 to TRBJ2-7; D could derive from TRBD1 or TRBD2 (6 bases each). Trimming took off 4 bases at V and 1 base at J, with 15 bases between the two ends. The CDR3 is 15 amino acids. Germline lookup yields CDR1 SGHDT and CDR2 YYEEEE. The CDR3 nucleotides are TGTGCCAGCAGCCCGGGGGCAGGGGAATCCTACGAGCAGTACTTC. Translated: CASSPGAGESYEQYF.

V usage is TRBV4-2 and J usage is TRBJ1-2; D not certain. The V and J ends lost 0 bases and 2 bases respectively, with 7 bases between them. This CDR3 has 14 residues. Looked up from germline, CDR1 is LGHNA and CDR2 is YNFKEQ. As DNA, the CDR3 is TGTGCCAGCAGCCAAGATACAGACAACTATGGCTACACCTTC. Encoded protein: CASSQDTDNYGYTF.

The chain uses TRBV27 and TRBJ1-2; TRBD1 matches at 10 bases. The CDR3 loop spans 15 amino acids. V dropped 6 bases and J dropped 3; count of bases not matched to a gene: 7. Germline V gene data show CDR1 as MNHEY and CDR2 as SMNVEV (reference sequence). CDR3 in DNA: TGTGCCAGCAGCCTCTCGACAGGGGGCGACTATGGCTACACCTTC. Its translation: CASSLSTGGDYGYTF.

This clone appeared a single time. V and J are TRBV5-5 and TRBJ2-5; perhaps TRBD2 as D (6 bases). The CDR3 runs to 15 residues. V lost 0 bases, J lost 5 bases, and 14 bases lay in between. Looked up from germline, CDR1 is SGHKS and CDR2 is YYEKEE (reference sequence). This CDR3 reads CASSLADGGFETQYF. CDR3 nucleotides: TGTGCCAGCAGCTTGGCCGATGGAGGGTTTGAGACCCAGTACTTC.

J is TRBJ2-1 and V is TRBV2; the D gene is possibly TRBD2 (6 bases). The CDR3 is made up of 12 amino acids. Trimming took off 3 bases at V and 14 bases at J, with 14 bases between the two ends. Germline V gene lookup returns CDR1 SNHLY and CDR2 FYNNEI. This CDR3 reads CASSDSGGPEFF. In nucleotides, the CDR3 is TGTGCCAGCAGTGATAGCGGAGGGCCAGAGTTCTTC.

The rearrangement uses TRBV28 and TRBJ2-7; the match to TRBD2 covers 9 bases. The CDR3 covers 15 residues. Germline V gene lookup returns CDR1 MDHEN and CDR2 SYDVKM. V was clipped by 5 bases and J by 2 bases; unmatched bases: 7. This CDR3 reads CASSGFERGAYEQYF. In nucleotides, the CDR3 is TGTGCCAGCAGTGGCTTTGAGCGGGGGGCCTACGAGCAGTACTTC.

This chain connects TRBV7-2 to TRBJ1-1; the D is unclear. V was clipped by 5 bases and J by 8 bases, with 15 bases between them. This CDR3 is built from 13 residues. Germline CDR1 is SGHTA and CDR2 is FQGNSA. The CDR3 here is CASSTRGRSEAFF. DNA of the CDR3: TGTGCCAGCAGCACAAGAGGGCGAAGCGAAGCTTTCTTT.

This clone was detected only once. V gene TRBV5-4 combines with J gene TRBJ2-3, with D perhaps TRBD2 (6 bases). The CDR3 extends over 14 amino acids. Trimming removed 3 bases at V and 1 base at J, with 9 bases between. The germline CDR1 and CDR2 sequences are SGHNT and YYREEE (reference sequence). The CDR3: CASSWRDGTDTQYF. The CDR3 DNA follows: TGTGCCAGCAGCTGGCGGGACGGCACAGATACGCAGTATTTT. Supplemented by reference TRBV5-4 and TRBJ2-3, the full variable domain reads ETGVTQSPTHLIKTRGQQVTLRCSSQSGHNTVSWYQQALGQGPQFIFQYYREEENGRGNFPPRFSGLQFPNYSSELNVNALELDDSALYLCASSWRDGTDTQYFGPGTRLTVL.

V gene TRBV6-5 combines with J gene TRBJ2-2; 8 nucleotides agree with TRBD1. CDR1 and CDR2 from the germline V gene are MNHEY and SVGAGI. CDR3 size: 14 residues. The trim removed 7 bases at V and 7 bases at J, leaving 8 bases unmatched. CDR3 nucleotide sequence: TGTGCCAGCAAGCCCAGGGGGCGCTTCGGGGAGCTGTTTTTT. It codes for CASKPRGRFGELFF.

The chain couples TRBV28 to TRBJ1-5; 8 bases are shared with TRBD1. The germline gives CDR1 MDHEN, CDR2 SYDVKM. V lost 8 bases and J lost 0; bases outside the gene matches: 9. The CDR3 runs 16 residues. The CDR3 coding sequence is TGTGCCAGCGGATTATTGACAGGGGTTAGCAATCAGCCCCAGCATTTT. This codes for CASGLLTGVSNQPQHF.

The genes are TRBV7-6 and TRBJ2-2; D tentatively fits TRBD1 or TRBD2 (6 bases each). The V gene lost 1 base and the J gene lost 1 base, with 10 bases spanning the gap. In germline, CDR1 is SGHVS, CDR2 FNYEAQ. The CDR3 runs 16 residues. The CDR3 DNA sequence: TGTGCCAGCAGCTTAGGCGGGACAATGAACACCGGGGAGCTGTTTTTT. It codes for CASSLGGTMNTGELFF.

The genes are TRBV12-5 and TRBJ1-5; possible D gene TRBD1, 5 bases. The CDR3 covers 16 residues. Trimming pared 4 bases from V and 5 bases from J, leaving 18 bases between. Germline V gene data show CDR1 as LGHNT and CDR2 as FRNRAP. CDR3 residues: CASGYYAGTRDQPQHF. CDR3 coding DNA: TGTGCTAGTGGTTATTATGCCGGGACCCGGGATCAGCCCCAGCATTTT.

The rearrangement links TRBV12-3 or TRBV12-4 to TRBJ1-5; the D gene is possibly TRBD1 (5 bases). This CDR3 is built from 13 residues. The V end was cut by 4 bases, the J end by 1 base, with 5 bases between. The CDR3 coding sequence is TGTGCCAGCAGTTGGGACAGCAATCAGCCCCAGCATTTT. Its protein product is CASSWDSNQPQHF.

The rearrangement joins TRBV3-1 (or the pseudogene TRBV3-2) to TRBJ1-2, with D unclear. The V and J ends lost 4 bases and 2 bases respectively, with 8 bases between them. This CDR3 comprises 13 residues. Per germline, CDR1 LGHDT and CDR2 YNNKEL (reference sequence). The chain's CDR3 is CASSLEGNYGYTF. In nucleotides, the CDR3 is TGTGCCAGCAGCCTGGAGGGAAACTATGGCTACACCTTC.

The V gene is TRBV5-4, the J gene TRBJ2-3; 7 positions agree with TRBD2. After removal of 1 base from V and 3 bases from J, the junction contained 5 bases not matched to a gene. The CDR3 contains 15 residues. The V gene's germline CDR1 is SGHNT and CDR2 YYREEE (reference sequence). The CDR3 here is CASSLWVSGTDTQYF. The CDR3 region has the DNA TGTGCCAGCAGCTTGTGGGTTAGCGGGACAGATACGCAGTATTTT.

The V call is TRBV4-1, the J call TRBJ1-1; D remains unclear. Germline V CDR1 and CDR2: MGHRA, YSYEKL. CDR3 length equals 14 residues. Trimming pared 5 bases from V and 1 base from J, leaving 11 bases between. This CDR3 is CASSSHDKNTEAFF. DNA for the CDR3: TGCGCCAGCAGCTCGCACGACAAGAACACTGAAGCTTTCTTT.

The chain joins TRBV7-2 to TRBJ1-3; unclear D gene. Looked up from germline, CDR1 is SGHTA and CDR2 is FQGNSA. The V gene lost 0 bases and the J gene lost 1 base, with 4 bases spanning the gap. CDR3 length: 14 residues. The CDR3 nucleotides are TGTGCCAGCAGCTTAGCAGTATCTGGAAACACCATATATTTT. Protein product: CASSLAVSGNTIYF.

The chain recombines TRBV4-1 with TRBJ1-5; D might be TRBD1 (6 bases). The germline V gene has CDR1 MGHRA and CDR2 YSYEKL. Trimming removed 0 bases at V and 4 bases at J, with 10 bases between. This CDR3 region has 15 residues. CDR3 bases: TGCGCCAGCAGCCAAGACGGAGGACAGAATCAGCCCCAGCATTTT. Translating gives CASSQDGGQNQPQHF.

The chain joins TRBV19 to TRBJ2-3; D uncertain. Germline V gene sequence: CDR1 LNHDA, CDR2 SQIVND (reference sequence). CDR3 size: 15 residues. Trimming removed 4 bases at V and 1 base at J, with 12 bases between. CDR3 nucleotides: TGTGCCAGTAGTACCCCGACCTCACGCACAGATACGCAGTATTTT. Residues: CASSTPTSRTDTQYF.

V gene TRBV27 combines with J gene TRBJ1-6; D may be TRBD1 (6 bases). The CDR3 runs 16 residues. Trimming left V 8 bases short and J 6 bases short, with 20 bases between. In germline, CDR1 is MNHEY, CDR2 SMNVEV (reference sequence). The CDR3 region has the DNA TGTGCCAGCCGCTTGACAGGTTTTAAGGTTAATTCACCCCTCCACTTT. Translated, it gives CASRLTGFKVNSPLHF.